The rows below give T cell receptor beta chains drawn from one sample of a study of CD8 T cells in Susac syndrome. TCRdb re-called the immunoSEQ multiplex PCR reads with MiXCR, one entry per CDR3 protein. The sample carries under 200,000 distinct CDR3 sequences, around 96% recorded once. Material for sequencing was CD4+ T cells from PBMCs. These TCRs come from a human donor with Susac syndrome. CDR3s include the opening cysteine and the closing phenylalanine or tryptophan. D genes are given only for firm matches. Some rows mark clone size as missing; the rest say once, few, many or name a class of expanded clone.

cdr3_aa	cdr3_nt	j_call	v_call	clone_size	d_call
CASATLGELFF	TGTGCCAGTGCAACCCTCGGGGAGCTGTTTTTT	TRBJ2-2	TRBV19	NA	NA
CSGSVNTEAFF	TGCAGCGGGTCAGTGAACACTGAAGCTTTCTTT	TRBJ1-1	TRBV29-1	NA	NA
CASSQTGVGGELFF	TGTGCCAGCAGCCAGACAGGGGTCGGCGGGGAGCTGTTTTTT	TRBJ2-2	TRBV9	NA	TRBD1
CASSIALYNEQFF	TGTGCCAGTAGTATCGCACTTTACAATGAGCAGTTCTTC	TRBJ2-1	TRBV19	NA	NA
CSAQGVGIGYTF	TGCAGCGCCCAAGGGGTTGGTATTGGCTACACCTTC	TRBJ1-2	TRBV29-1	NA	NA
CASSQVAKTGPGNTF	TGCGCCAGCAGCCAAGTTGCGAAAACGGGCCCCGGGAACACCTTC	TRBJ1-2	TRBV4-1	NA	NA
CASSSGLAADTQYF	TGTGCCAGCAGCTCCGGACTAGCCGCAGATACGCAGTATTTT	TRBJ2-3	TRBV5-4	NA	TRBD2
CASSVATHPSDTQYF	TGTGCCAGCAGCGTAGCGACACACCCGTCAGATACGCAGTATTTT	TRBJ2-3	TRBV9	NA	NA
CASSLEGEDTQYF	TGCGCCAGCAGCTTGGAGGGGGAAGATACGCAGTATTTT	TRBJ2-3	TRBV5-1	NA	NA
CASSLEVGGLFNEQFF	TGTGCCAGCAGCTTAGAAGTCGGGGGCTTATTCAATGAGCAGTTCTTC	TRBJ2-1	TRBV9	NA	NA
CATLGTSGAKGYEQYF	TGTGCCACACTAGGGACTAGCGGAGCCAAGGGCTACGAGCAGTACTTC	TRBJ2-7	TRBV28	NA	TRBD2
CASSLIGQGGTDTQYF	TGTGCCAGCAGCTTAATAGGACAGGGCGGCACAGATACGCAGTATTTT	TRBJ2-3	TRBV7-2	NA	TRBD1
CAWRGTATNTGELFF	TGTGCCTGGAGGGGGACTGCTACGAACACCGGGGAGCTGTTTTTT	TRBJ2-2	TRBV30	NA	NA
CASSRTTSGSYEQYF	TGCGCCAGCAGCCGGACGACTAGCGGGAGCTACGAGCAGTACTTC	TRBJ2-7	TRBV4-3	NA	TRBD2
CASSGPGLPKRPQYF	TGTGCCAGCAGTGGACCGGGACTCCCGAAGAGACCCCAGTACTTC	TRBJ2-5	TRBV6-2/TRBV6-3	once	NA
CSATTSRLSYEQYF	TGCAGCGCCACGACTAGCCGTCTTTCCTACGAGCAGTACTTC	TRBJ2-7	TRBV29-1	NA	TRBD2
CASRNGGTEAFF	TGTGCCAGCAGGAATGGGGGCACTGAAGCTTTCTTT	TRBJ1-1	TRBV6-5	NA	NA
CASSLNRIRNQETQYF	TGCGCCAGCAGTCTCAACCGGATTCGAAACCAAGAGACCCAGTACTTC	TRBJ2-5	TRBV23-1	NA	NA
CAWRTLGVQSTEAFF	TGTGCCTGGAGGACCCTGGGGGTCCAGAGTACTGAAGCTTTCTTT	TRBJ1-1	TRBV30	NA	NA
CAWSGGTVGEQYF	TGTGCCTGGAGTGGAGGGACAGTAGGCGAGCAGTACTTC	TRBJ2-7	TRBV30	once	TRBD1
CSVGRDTNQPQHF	TGCAGCGTTGGCAGGGATACAAATCAGCCCCAGCATTTT	TRBJ1-5	TRBV29-1	NA	NA
CASSAGQGYQETQYF	TGTGCCAGCAGCGCGGGACAGGGGTACCAAGAGACCCAGTACTTC	TRBJ2-5	TRBV9	NA	TRBD1
CASSPRTSGGSREFETQYF	TGTGCCAGCAGCCCGCGGACTAGCGGGGGGAGTCGAGAGTTTGAGACCCAGTACTTC	TRBJ2-5	TRBV3-1	NA	TRBD2
CASSVGPQETQYF	TGTGCCAGCAGCGTAGGGCCACAAGAGACCCAGTACTTC	TRBJ2-5	TRBV9	NA	NA
CASSPVCHSNQPQHF	TGCGCCAGCAGTCCGGTTTGTCATAGCAATCAGCCCCAGCATTTT	TRBJ1-5	TRBV23-1	NA	NA
CSVESSGNEQFF	TGCAGCGTTGAATCGTCGGGGAATGAGCAGTTCTTC	TRBJ2-1	TRBV29-1	NA	NA
CASITWDRSQETQYF	TGTGCCAGCATTACCTGGGACAGATCCCAAGAGACCCAGTACTTC	TRBJ2-5	TRBV5-6	NA	TRBD1
CASSYIQDRAEAFF	TGTGCCAGCAGTTACATCCAAGACAGGGCTGAAGCTTTCTTT	TRBJ1-1	TRBV6-6	NA	TRBD1
CAWTVLNTQYF	TGTGCCTGGACCGTACTCAATACGCAGTATTTT	TRBJ2-3	TRBV30	NA	NA
CASSLLQGGNTIYF	TGTGCCAGCAGCCTACTGCAGGGAGGAAACACCATATATTTT	TRBJ1-3	TRBV9	NA	NA
CASSLASRSTDTQYF	TGTGCCAGCAGCTTAGCGTCTCGGAGCACAGATACGCAGTATTTT	TRBJ2-3	TRBV7-2	NA	NA
CSARDTGSGKGYTF	TGCAGTGCTAGAGATACAGGGTCCGGGAAGGGCTACACCTTC	TRBJ1-2	TRBV20-1	NA	NA
CAWSLRGLNQPQHF	TGTGCCTGGAGCCTTAGGGGGCTCAATCAGCCCCAGCATTTT	TRBJ1-5	TRBV30	NA	TRBD1
CAINGFSYNEQFF	TGTGCCATCAATGGCTTCTCCTACAATGAGCAGTTCTTC	TRBJ2-1	TRBV10-3	NA	NA
CSARGGTGVGEQYF	TGCAGTGCTAGAGGGGGGACAGGGGTCGGTGAGCAGTACTTC	TRBJ2-7	TRBV20-1	NA	TRBD1
CASSLGAPGGGETQYF	TGTGCCAGCAGCTTGGGGGCTCCAGGGGGTGGTGAGACCCAGTACTTC	TRBJ2-5	TRBV5-6	NA	TRBD1
CSALDHRRELFF	TGCAGTGCTCTCGACCACCGTCGGGAGCTGTTTTTT	TRBJ2-2	TRBV20-1	NA	NA
CASSGTGTSGRKTQYF	TGTGCCAGCAGCGGGACCGGGACTAGCGGGAGAAAGACCCAGTACTTC	TRBJ2-5	TRBV5-6	NA	TRBD2
CSAAQALAGGFNQPQHF	TGCAGTGCTGCCCAAGCCTTGGCAGGGGGGTTCAATCAGCCCCAGCATTTT	TRBJ1-5	TRBV20-1	NA	TRBD1
CASSYRPLGAGANVLTF	TGTGCCAGCAGCTACCGACCACTCGGGGCTGGGGCCAACGTCCTGACTTTC	TRBJ2-6	TRBV7-8	once	NA